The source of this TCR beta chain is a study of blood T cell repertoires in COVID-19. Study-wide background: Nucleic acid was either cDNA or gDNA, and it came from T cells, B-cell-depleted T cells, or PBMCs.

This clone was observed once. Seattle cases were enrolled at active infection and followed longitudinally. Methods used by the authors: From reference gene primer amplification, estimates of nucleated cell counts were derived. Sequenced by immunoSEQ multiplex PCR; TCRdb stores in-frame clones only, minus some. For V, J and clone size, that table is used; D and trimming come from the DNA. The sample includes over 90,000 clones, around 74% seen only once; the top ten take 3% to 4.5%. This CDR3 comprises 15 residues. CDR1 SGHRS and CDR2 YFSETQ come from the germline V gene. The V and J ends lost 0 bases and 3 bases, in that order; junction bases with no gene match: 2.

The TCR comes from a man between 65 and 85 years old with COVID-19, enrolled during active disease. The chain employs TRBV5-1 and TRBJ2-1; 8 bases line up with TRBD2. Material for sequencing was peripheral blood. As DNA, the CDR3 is TGCGCCAGCAGCTTGGGTGCGGGAGGCTACAATGAGCAGTTCTTC. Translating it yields CASSLGAGGYNEQFF.